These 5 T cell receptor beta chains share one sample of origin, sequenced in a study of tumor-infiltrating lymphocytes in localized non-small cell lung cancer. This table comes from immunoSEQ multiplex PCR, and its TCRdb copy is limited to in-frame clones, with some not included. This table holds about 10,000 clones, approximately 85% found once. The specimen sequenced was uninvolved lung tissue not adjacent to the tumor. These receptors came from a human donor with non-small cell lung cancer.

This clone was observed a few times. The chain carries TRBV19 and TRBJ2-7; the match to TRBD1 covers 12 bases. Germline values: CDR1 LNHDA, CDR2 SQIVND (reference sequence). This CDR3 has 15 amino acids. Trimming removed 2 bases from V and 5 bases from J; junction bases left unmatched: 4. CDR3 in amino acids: CASSITGTGGNEQYF. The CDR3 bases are TGTGCCAGTAGTATAACCGGGACAGGGGGCAACGAGCAGTACTTC.

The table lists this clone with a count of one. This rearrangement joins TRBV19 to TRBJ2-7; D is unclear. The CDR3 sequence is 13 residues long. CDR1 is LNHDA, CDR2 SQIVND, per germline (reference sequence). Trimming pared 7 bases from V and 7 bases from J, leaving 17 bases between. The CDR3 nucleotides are TGTGCCAGTATGGGCTTTAGACGACGGGAGCAGTACTTC. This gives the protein CASMGFRRREQYF. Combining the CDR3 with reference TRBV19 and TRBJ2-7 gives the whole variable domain DGGITQSPKYLFRKEGQNVTLSCEQNLNHDAMYWYRQDPGQGLRLIYYSQIVNDFQKGDIAEGYSVSREKKESFPLTVTSAQKNPTAFYLCASMGFRRREQYFGPGTRLTVT.

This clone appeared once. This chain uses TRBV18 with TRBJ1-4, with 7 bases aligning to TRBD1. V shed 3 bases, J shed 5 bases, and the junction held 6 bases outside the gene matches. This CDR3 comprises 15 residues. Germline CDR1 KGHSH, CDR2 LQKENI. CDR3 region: CASSPAGQRNEKLFF. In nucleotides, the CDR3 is TGTGCCAGCTCACCCGCGGGACAGAGGAATGAAAAACTGTTTTTT.

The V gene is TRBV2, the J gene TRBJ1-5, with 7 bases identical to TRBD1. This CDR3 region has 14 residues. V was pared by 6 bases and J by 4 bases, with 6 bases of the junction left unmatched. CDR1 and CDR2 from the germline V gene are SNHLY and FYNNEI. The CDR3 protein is CASRLDRPNQPQHF. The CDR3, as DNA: TGTGCCAGCAGGCTGGACAGGCCAAATCAGCCCCAGCATTTT.

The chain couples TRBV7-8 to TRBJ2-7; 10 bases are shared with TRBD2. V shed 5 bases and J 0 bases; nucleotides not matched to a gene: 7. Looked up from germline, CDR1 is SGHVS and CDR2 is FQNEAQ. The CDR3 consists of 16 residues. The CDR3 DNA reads TGTGCCAGCAGCCACCGGACTAGCGGAAACTCCTACGAGCAGTACTTC. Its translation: CASSHRTSGNSYEQYF.